The 24 T cell receptor beta chains reported below all come from one sample, sequenced in a study of T cells after yellow fever vaccination. One entry per CDR3 protein, called by TCRdb with MiXCR from the 5' RACE reads. The repertoire has 350,000 to 550,000 distinct CDR3 sequences, roughly a sixth of them found once; the top ten carry over 15%. The starting material was PBMCs, obtained before the yellow fever booster vaccination. Receptors originate from a man aged 18 to 30 who received the YFV17D yellow fever vaccine.

This chain joins TRBV29-1 and TRBJ1-4; 8 nucleotides agree with TRBD1. Trimming cost V 7 bases and J 5 bases; bases outside gene matches: 6. This CDR3 region has 13 residues. The germline CDR1 and CDR2 sequences are SQVTM and ANQGSEA. The CDR3 region has the DNA TGCAGCGCCGGGACAGGCGTAAATGAAAAACTGTTTTTT. Translated, it gives CSAGTGVNEKLFF.

The V and J genes are TRBV27 and TRBJ2-2, with D possibly matching TRBD2 (6 bases). Trimming cost V 2 bases and J 7 bases, with 11 bases left between them. The germline gives CDR1 MNHEY, CDR2 SMNVEV (reference sequence). This CDR3 spans 14 amino acids. CDR3: CASSLGSGVGELFF. The CDR3, as DNA: TGTGCCAGCAGTTTAGGGTCGGGGGTCGGGGAGCTGTTTTTT.

V is TRBV5-1 and J is TRBJ1-1, with 7 bases lining up with TRBD1. The germline CDR1 and CDR2 sequences are SGHRS and YFSETQ. The CDR3 has 15 residues. The V segment lost 3 bases and the J segment 1 base; nucleotides outside the gene matches: 6. The CDR3 DNA reads as TGCGCCAGCAGCTCTTGGGACAGCTCGAACACTGAAGCTTTCTTT. It translates to CASSSWDSSNTEAFF.

This clonotype was observed a handful of times. V usage is TRBV5-4 and J usage is TRBJ1-6, with D maybe TRBD1 (5 bases). V lost 3 bases and J 11 bases, leaving 15 bases between the germline ends. There are 14 residues in the CDR3. Germline V gene lookup returns CDR1 SGHNT and CDR2 YYREEE (reference sequence). Here the CDR3 reads CASSSQGMRTPLHF. The CDR3 DNA reads TGTGCCAGCAGCTCCCAGGGAATGAGGACACCCCTCCACTTT.

This clonotype was counted ten times or more. This chain links TRBV7-2 with TRBJ2-7; D is ambiguous. Per germline, CDR1 SGHTA and CDR2 FQGNSA. Deletions cut 0 bases from V and 4 bases from J, with 7 bases between. The CDR3 loop spans 13 amino acids. CDR3 DNA: TGTGCCAGCAGCTTAGCCGCGGCGTACGAGCAGTACTTC. It encodes CASSLAAAYEQYF.

The chain joins TRBV7-6 to TRBJ1-3, with D possibly TRBD1 on 5 matching bases. Germline V gene data show CDR1 as SGHVS and CDR2 as FNYEAQ. The CDR3 contains 18 residues. The V and J ends lost 0 bases and 4 bases respectively, with 19 bases between them. This chain's CDR3 is CASSLAKGFGGYGNTIYF. The CDR3 region has the DNA TGTGCCAGCAGCTTAGCCAAGGGGTTCGGGGGTTACGGAAACACCATATATTTT.

This rearrangement joins TRBV7-2 to TRBJ1-5; TRBD1 might be the D (6 bases). From germline, CDR1 is SGHTA and CDR2 FQGNSA. The CDR3 runs 14 residues. The V gene lost 5 bases and the J gene lost 7 bases, with 15 bases spanning the gap. The CDR3 coding sequence is TGTGCCAGCAGCCTCGTCGGGGGGCGGCAGCCCCAGCATTTT. Its translation is CASSLVGGRQPQHF. Complete variable domain (other parts from reference TRBV7-2 and TRBJ1-5): GAGVSQSPSNKVTEKGKDVELRCDPISGHTALYWYRQSLGQGLEFLIYFQGNSAPDKSGLPSDRFSAERTGGSVSTLTIQRTQQEDSAVYLCASSLVGGRQPQHFGDGTRLSIL.

The chain combines TRBV4-1 with TRBJ2-3; 7 positions agree with TRBD2. Trimming at V came to 0 bases and at J to 5 bases, leaving 11 bases not matched to a gene. The germline V gene encodes CDR1 MGHRA and CDR2 YSYEKL. The CDR3 has 17 amino acids. The CDR3: CASSQEASGVPGDTQYF. In DNA form, the CDR3 reads TGCGCCAGCAGCCAAGAAGCCAGCGGGGTCCCCGGAGATACGCAGTATTTT.

This chain joins TRBV6-5 and TRBJ2-2; D may correspond to TRBD1 or TRBD2 (5 bases each). V was trimmed by 0 bases and J by 4 bases, leaving 9 bases between them. The CDR3 extends over 15 amino acids. From germline, CDR1 is MNHEY and CDR2 SVGAGI. The CDR3 DNA reads TGTGCCAGCAGTTACTCGCCAGGGAGCACCGGGGAGCTGTTTTTT. Protein product: CASSYSPGSTGELFF.

Regarding this clonotype: Sequence at one end of the junction differs from germline and may be a read error. This CDR3 reads CPSSAGQGYGYTF. The CDR3 coding sequence is TGTCCCAGCAGCGCGGGACAGGGGTATGGCTACACCTTC. The rearrangement uses TRBV7-2 and TRBJ1-2; 10 bases are shared with TRBD1. Germline V gene data show CDR1 as SGHTA and CDR2 as FQGNSA. The CDR3 loop spans 13 amino acids.

The chain employs TRBV5-1 and TRBJ2-6; a weak D match, TRBD2 (5 bases). CDR3 length equals 17 residues. The V gene's germline CDR1 is SGHRS and CDR2 YFSETQ. V was cut by 2 bases and J by 0 bases, with 12 bases left in between. CDR3 DNA sequence: TGCGCCAGCAGCTTTGAGGACTCCTACTCTGGGGCCAACGTCCTGACTTTC. It is translated as CASSFEDSYSGANVLTF.

Only a few counts were recorded for this clonotype. CDR3: CASSVAGQGDYGYTF. DNA of the CDR3: TGTGCCAGCAGCGTAGCCGGACAGGGGGACTATGGCTACACCTTC. The rearrangement links TRBV9 to TRBJ1-2, with 10 bases fitting TRBD1. The CDR3 has 15 residues. The V and J ends lost 0 bases and 3 bases, in that order; junction bases with no gene match: 2. The germline gives CDR1 SGDLS, CDR2 YYNGEE.

This clonotype was observed a handful of times. V gene TRBV5-1 combines with J gene TRBJ1-1; D may be TRBD1 (5 bases). Germline CDR1 reads SGHRS; CDR2 reads YFSETQ. The CDR3 runs to 14 residues. V gave up 3 bases and J gave up 5 bases, with 14 bases separating them. CDR3 DNA: TGCGCCAGCAGCTACTGGATGTGGGGGACTGAAGCTTTCTTT. Its protein is CASSYWMWGTEAFF.

The V gene is TRBV7-6, the J gene TRBJ2-3, with 9 bases that match TRBD2. The CDR3 is 19 amino acids. Germline CDR1 SGHVS, CDR2 FNYEAQ. Germline trimming cut 0 bases from V and 4 bases from J; bases unmatched to any gene: 14. DNA for the CDR3: TGTGCCAGCAGCTTAGCCCGGTGGGGGCGGGGGGGCCGCGCAGATACGCAGTATTTT. Protein: CASSLARWGRGGRADTQYF.

The gene calls are TRBV4-2 and TRBJ2-3; D possibly matches TRBD1 or TRBD2 (5 bases each). V gave up 0 bases and J gave up 2 bases, with 18 bases separating them. CDR1 is LGHNA and CDR2 is YNFKEQ in the germline V gene. This CDR3 region has 18 residues. CDR3 sequence: CASSQEMRGRLFTDTQYF. The CDR3, as DNA: TGTGCCAGCAGCCAAGAAATGAGGGGACGCCTTTTCACAGATACGCAGTATTTT.

This clonotype showed up just a few times. This rearrangement joins TRBV15 to TRBJ2-7; 9 bases align to TRBD1. Germline values: CDR1 LNHNV, CDR2 YYDKDF (reference sequence). This CDR3 has 13 residues. The junction had 2 bases not matched to a gene; V was cut back by 5 bases and J by 3 bases. The CDR3 nucleotides are TGTGCCACCAGCTTGGGACAGGGCTACGAGCAGTACTTC. Amino acid sequence: CATSLGQGYEQYF.

The sample holds a few counts of this clonotype. At one end the junction does not follow the germline gene, possibly because of a read error. The chain recombines TRBV12-3 or TRBV12-4 with TRBJ2-1; TRBD2 matches 11 bases. The CDR3 contains 15 residues. The CDR3 here is CASSVAGGPNNEQFF. DNA of the CDR3: TGTGCCAGCAGTGTAGCGGGGGGGCCGAATAATGAGCAGTTCTTC.

This clonotype was observed a few times. The chain employs TRBV25-1 and TRBJ1-5, with D tentatively TRBD1 (5 bases). The CDR3 is made up of 16 amino acids. The V gene lost 3 bases and the J gene lost 1 base, with 13 bases spanning the gap. Per the germline V gene, CDR1 is MGHDK and CDR2 is SYGVNS. This CDR3 reads CASSEGLQGSNQPQHF. The CDR3 DNA reads as TGTGCCAGCAGTGAGGGCTTGCAGGGAAGCAATCAGCCCCAGCATTTT.

V and J are TRBV4-1 and TRBJ2-1; D gene unclear. The length of the CDR3 is 13 residues. Trimming removed 4 bases from V and 4 bases from J, with 8 bases in between. From germline, CDR1 is MGHRA and CDR2 YSYEKL. CDR3 nucleotide sequence: TGCGCCAGCAGCCCCTACCTGTACAATGAGCAGTTCTTC. Translating gives CASSPYLYNEQFF.

This clonotype has just a few counts. The chain employs TRBV12-5 and TRBJ2-7, with D uncertain. In germline, CDR1 is LGHNT, CDR2 FRNRAP. The V end was cut by 9 bases, the J end by 5 bases, with 5 bases between. The length of the CDR3 is 9 residues. CDR3 nucleotides: TGTGCTAGCGGCCACGAGCAGTACTTC. It specifies CASGHEQYF.

The chain joins TRBV4-1 to TRBJ1-4; possibly TRBD1 for D (5 bases). The CDR3 has 15 amino acids. The ends were cut back, 3 bases at V and 10 bases at J, with 18 bases in the middle. Per germline, CDR1 MGHRA and CDR2 YSYEKL. The CDR3 bases are TGCGCCAGCAGCCACCCGGGCCTCTCTCAGGGAAAACTGTTTTTT. Protein sequence: CASSHPGLSQGKLFF.

This clonotype was seen only a few times. This chain uses TRBV19 with TRBJ2-3; D could derive from TRBD1 or TRBD2 (6 bases each). Trimming pared 4 bases from V and 3 bases from J, leaving 14 bases between. The CDR3 covers 15 residues. The germline V gene encodes CDR1 LNHDA and CDR2 SQIVND (reference sequence). The CDR3 spells CASSTGGLATDTQYF. The CDR3 DNA reads TGTGCCAGTAGTACCGGGGGCCTAGCGACAGATACGCAGTATTTT.

J is TRBJ2-2 and V is TRBV14; the D is unclear. CDR1 SGHDN and CDR2 FVKESK come from the germline V gene. CDR3 length: 14 amino acids. The V gene lost 5 bases and the J gene lost 6 bases, with 13 bases spanning the gap. The CDR3 coding sequence is TGTGCCAGCAGCTGGTACGGTGAGGCCGGGGAGCTGTTTTTT. It encodes CASSWYGEAGELFF.

V usage is TRBV7-2 and J usage is TRBJ1-2; a weak D match, TRBD1 (6 bases). The CDR3 extends over 14 amino acids. The germline V gene encodes CDR1 SGHTA and CDR2 FQGNSA. The V end was cut by 5 bases, the J end by 0 bases, with 10 bases between. CDR3 in amino acids: CASSRGGPNYGYTF. The DNA for the CDR3 is TGTGCCAGCAGCCGCGGGGGCCCTAACTATGGCTACACCTTC.